The entry below gives a single T cell receptor beta chain sequence along with its context. The CDR3 is made up of 13 amino acids. Germline loops: CDR1 SGHDT, CDR2 YYEEEE. V shed 1 base and J shed 1 base, with 6 bases lying between them. The record originates from a study of blood T cell repertoires in COVID-19. Here immunoSEQ multiplex PCR was the method, and the copy in TCRdb shows in-frame clones only, minus some. There are about 21,000 clones in the sample; around four fifths occur only once, and 6.5% to 8% lies in the top ten. The J gene is TRBJ2-7, the V gene TRBV5-6; D remains unclear. Sequencing was carried out using peripheral blood. This sequence was found in a human donor in a cohort sampled during active COVID-19. CDR3 in DNA: TGTGCCAGCAGCTTGCAATTTTCCTACGAGCAGTACTTC. It is translated as CASSLQFSYEQYF.